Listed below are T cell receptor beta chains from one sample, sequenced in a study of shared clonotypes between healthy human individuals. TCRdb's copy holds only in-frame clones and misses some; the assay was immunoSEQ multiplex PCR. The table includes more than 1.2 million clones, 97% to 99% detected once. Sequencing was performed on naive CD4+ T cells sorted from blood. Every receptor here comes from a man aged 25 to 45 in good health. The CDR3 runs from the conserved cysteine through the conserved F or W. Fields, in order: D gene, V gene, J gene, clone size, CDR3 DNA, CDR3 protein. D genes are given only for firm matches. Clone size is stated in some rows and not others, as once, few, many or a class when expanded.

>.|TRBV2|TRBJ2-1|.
TGTGCCAGCAGTGATCGGGAGTGGGACAATGAGCAGTTCTTC
CASSDREWDNEQFF
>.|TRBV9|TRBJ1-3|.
TGTGCCAGCAGCGCTCTATCGGGGGGCGTACGCTCTGGAAACACCATATATTTT
CASSALSGGVRSGNTIYF
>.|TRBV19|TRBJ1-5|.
TGTGCCAGTAGGTGGGGAGGTGTGGGCAATCAGCCCCAGCATTTT
CASRWGGVGNQPQHF
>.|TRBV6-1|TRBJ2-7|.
TGTGCCAGCAGTGAGAGTCTGGGAGTGGGGCAGTACTTC
CASSESLGVGQYF
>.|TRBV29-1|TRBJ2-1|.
TGCAGCGTTGGACCCGGGACCCCCTATGAGCAGTTCTTC
CSVGPGTPYEQFF
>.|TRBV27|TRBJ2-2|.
TGTGCCAGCAGTTTACTAGCGAGGCTCACCGGGGAGCTGTTTTTT
CASSLLARLTGELFF
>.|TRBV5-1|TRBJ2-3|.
TGCGCCAGCAGCTTGGAAATAGTTAGTTCAGATACGCAGTATTTT
CASSLEIVSSDTQYF
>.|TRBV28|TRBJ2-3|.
TGTGCCAGCAGCCCGAGTGGCATCCGTTCGCAGTATTTT
CASSPSGIRSQYF
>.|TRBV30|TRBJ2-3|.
TGTGCCTCGACGGGAATTGAGCAGTATTTT
CASTGIEQYF
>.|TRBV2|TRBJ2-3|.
TGTGCCAGCAGTGTTTCGGATTCGGGTACGCAGTATTTT
CASSVSDSGTQYF
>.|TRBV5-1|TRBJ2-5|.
TGCGCCAGCGAGCTTGGGGGAACACTTCAAGAGACCCAGTACTTC
CASELGGTLQETQYF
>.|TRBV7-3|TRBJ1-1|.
TGTGCCAGCAGCCCAAGGGGTGACACTGAAGCTTTCTTT
CASSPRGDTEAFF
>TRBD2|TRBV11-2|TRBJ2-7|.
TGTGCCAGCAGCCTGGTGCCTGGGGGACTAGGGATCATTTACGAGCAGTACTTC
CASSLVPGGLGIIYEQYF
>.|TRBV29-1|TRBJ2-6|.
TGCAGCGTTGAAGTTGGCTTCTCTGGGGCCAACGTCCTGACTTTC
CSVEVGFSGANVLTF
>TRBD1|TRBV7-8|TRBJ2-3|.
TGTGCCAGCAGCCCCTCTCTGACAGGGTATAGCACAGATACGCAGTATTTT
CASSPSLTGYSTDTQYF
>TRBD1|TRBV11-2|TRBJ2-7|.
TGTGCCAGCAGCTTCATCAGGGGACAGGGGGCGTACGAGCAGTACTTC
CASSFIRGQGAYEQYF
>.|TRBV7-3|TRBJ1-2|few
TGTGCCAGCAGCTTAGATGGGCCCTCTAACTATGGCTACACCTTC
CASSLDGPSNYGYTF
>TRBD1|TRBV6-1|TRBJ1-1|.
TGTGCCAGCAACCTCTACAGACAGGGGAACACTGAAGCTTTCTTT
CASNLYRQGNTEAFF
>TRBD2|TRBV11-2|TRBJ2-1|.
TGTGCCAGCAGCATAAGGACTAGCGGGAACAATGAGCAGTTCTTC
CASSIRTSGNNEQFF
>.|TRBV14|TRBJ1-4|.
TGTGCCAGCAGCCAAGATTTCCGGGAAAAACTGTTTTTT
CASSQDFREKLFF
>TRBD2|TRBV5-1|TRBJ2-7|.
TGCGCCAGCAGCTTGGGTGGCGGGAGCTACGAGCAGTACTTC
CASSLGGGSYEQYF
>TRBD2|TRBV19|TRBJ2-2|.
TGTGCCAGTACCCGGTCGAGCGGGAGGAACGGGCTGGGCGGGGAGCTGTTTTTT
CASTRSSGRNGLGGELFF
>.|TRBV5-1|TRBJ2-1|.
TGCGCCAGCAGCTTTGAGGGGTCGCGGGTTGATGAGCAGTTCTTC
CASSFEGSRVDEQFF
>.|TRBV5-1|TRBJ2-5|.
TGCGCCAGCTGGAGGTCCCTGGGGGGGACCCAGTACTTC
CASWRSLGGTQYF
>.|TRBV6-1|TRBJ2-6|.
TGTGCCAGCACAATCCAATTTTTGGTAACCAACGTCCTGACTTTC
CASTIQFLVTNVLTF
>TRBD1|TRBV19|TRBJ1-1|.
TGTGCCAGTAGACCCGACAGGGGGCGCGCTGAAGCTTTCTTT
CASRPDRGRAEAFF
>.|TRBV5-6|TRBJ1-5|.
TGTGCCAGCAGCTCCGGGGAGGCTACAAAGCATTTT
CASSSGEATKHF
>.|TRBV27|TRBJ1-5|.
TGTGCCAGCCTTAAGACGTGGGGCAATCAGCCCCAGCATTTT
CASLKTWGNQPQHF
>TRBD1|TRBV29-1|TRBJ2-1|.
TGCAGCGTTTCGACAGGGGGATACAATGAGCAGTTCTTC
CSVSTGGYNEQFF
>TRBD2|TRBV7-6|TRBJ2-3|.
TGTGCCAGCAGCCCCCTAGCGGGAGGGTCTACAGATACGCAGTATTTT
CASSPLAGGSTDTQYF
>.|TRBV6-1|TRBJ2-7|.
TGTGCCAGCAGTGAAGCCAAAGCGGACTACGAGCAGTACTTC
CASSEAKADYEQYF
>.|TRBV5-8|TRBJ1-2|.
TGTGCCAGCAGCTTGATATTACCTCTACCTGGCTACACCTTC
CASSLILPLPGYTF
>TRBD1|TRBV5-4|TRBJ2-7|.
TGTGCCAGCACCTCATCGGACAGGGGCTGGTACGAGCAGTACTTC
CASTSSDRGWYEQYF
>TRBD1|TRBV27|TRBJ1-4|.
TGTGCCAGCAGTCGGGACAGCGTGGGCTTCTTCGCAACTAATGAAAAACTGTTTTTT
CASSRDSVGFFATNEKLFF
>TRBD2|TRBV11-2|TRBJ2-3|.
TGTGCCAGCAGCTTCCTTAGCGGGATTAGCACAGATACGCAGTATTTT
CASSFLSGISTDTQYF
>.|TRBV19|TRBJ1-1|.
TGTGCCAGTAGTATATTCACAAGGCCAGGGGTCACTGAAGCTTTCTTT
CASSIFTRPGVTEAFF
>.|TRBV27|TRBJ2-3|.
TGTGCCAGCAGTCTTAGGACTCGCACAGATACGCAGTATTTT
CASSLRTRTDTQYF
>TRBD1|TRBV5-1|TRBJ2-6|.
TGCGCCAGCAGCTTGGGCGGGACAGGAAGTCCTGGGGCCAACGTCCTGACTTTC
CASSLGGTGSPGANVLTF
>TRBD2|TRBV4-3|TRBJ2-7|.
TGCGCCAGCAGCCAAGATTGGCGGGAGGACTACGAGCAGTACTTC
CASSQDWREDYEQYF
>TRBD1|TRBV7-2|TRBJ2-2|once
TGTGCCAGCACCCCCAGGACAGGGGGCATCGGGGAGCTGTTTTTT
CASTPRTGGIGELFF
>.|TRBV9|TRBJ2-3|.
TGTGCCAGCAGCGTAGCTGAGGGGACCCCAGATACGCAGTATTTT
CASSVAEGTPDTQYF
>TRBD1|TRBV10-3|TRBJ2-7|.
TGTGCCACCACCTCGGGACAGGGAGGCTACGAGCAGTACTTC
CATTSGQGGYEQYF
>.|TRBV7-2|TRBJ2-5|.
TGTGCCAGCAGCTTATGGGCGGGAGAGACCCAGTACTTC
CASSLWAGETQYF
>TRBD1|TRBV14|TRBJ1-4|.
TGTGCCAGCAGCCAAACAGGGGGCGGCACTAATGAAAAACTGTTTTTT
CASSQTGGGTNEKLFF
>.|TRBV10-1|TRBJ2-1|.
TGCGCCAGCAGTGGCTCTACTAGCCCGCTGCGGTACAATGAGCAGTTCTTC
CASSGSTSPLRYNEQFF
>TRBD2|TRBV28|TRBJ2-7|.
TGTGCCAGCAGTTTCCCTTATCGGGGGACTAGCGGTTTCCCTGGGGGGTACGAGCAGTACTTC
CASSFPYRGTSGFPGGYEQYF
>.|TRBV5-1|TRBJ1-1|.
TGCGCCAGCAGTCTGGGGCCCCAAACCGGTTTGGGTGAAGCTTTCTTT
CASSLGPQTGLGEAFF
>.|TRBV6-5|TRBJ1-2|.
TGTGCCAGCAGTTACTCGAGAGGCGCTAACTATGGCTACACCTTC
CASSYSRGANYGYTF
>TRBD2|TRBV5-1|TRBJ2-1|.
TGCGCCAGCAGCTTTACCCCGGGACTAAATAACAATGAGCAGTTCTTC
CASSFTPGLNNNEQFF
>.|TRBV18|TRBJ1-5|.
TGTGCCAGCTCACAGTACAGGGGCAATCAGCCCCAGCATTTT
CASSQYRGNQPQHF
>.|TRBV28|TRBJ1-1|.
TGTGCCAGCAGCTCGCGGGGCAGGGAAGCTTTCTTT
CASSSRGREAFF
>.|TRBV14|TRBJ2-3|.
TGTGCCAGCAGCCAATTTACTAGCACAGATACGCAGTATTTT
CASSQFTSTDTQYF
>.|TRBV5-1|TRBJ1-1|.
TGCGCCAGCAGCTCGGATCCGACAGTCTCGAACACTGAAGCTTTCTTT
CASSSDPTVSNTEAFF
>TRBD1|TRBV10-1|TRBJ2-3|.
TGCGCCAGCAGCCAGGGACAGATCCTCACAGATACGCAGTATTTT
CASSQGQILTDTQYF
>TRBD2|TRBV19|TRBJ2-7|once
TGTGCCAGTAGTATCGTTAGTTCTAGCGGGAGGGCCTACGAGCAGTACTTC
CASSIVSSSGRAYEQYF
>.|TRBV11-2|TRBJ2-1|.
TGTGCCAGCAGCCCAGGAGGGCTTGAGCAGTTCTTC
CASSPGGLEQFF
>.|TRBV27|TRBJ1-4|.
TGTGCCAGCAGTTCCAGGGGTGTGGGGAAACTGTTTTTT
CASSSRGVGKLFF
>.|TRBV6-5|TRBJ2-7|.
TGTGCCAGCAGTTACTCAGGAAGATCCGAGCAGTACTTC
CASSYSGRSEQYF
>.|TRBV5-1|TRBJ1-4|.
TGCGCCAGCAGCCTGCGGCCTCCTGATGAAAAACTGTTTTTT
CASSLRPPDEKLFF
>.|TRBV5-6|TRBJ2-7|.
TGTGCCAGCAGGTCGAAGACTAGATCTGGGCTCGAGCAGTACTTC
CASRSKTRSGLEQYF